This T cell receptor beta chain derives from a study of shared clonotypes between healthy human individuals. Turning to the study itself: Sampling drew on donors who were a couple of women and a few men aged 18 to 49. Study conclusions and caveats: What naive subsets generally showed was a larger estimated richness than memory subsets showed.

Losses at the gene ends were 10 bases for V and 6 bases for J; bases not matched to a gene: 8. The CDR3 consists of 13 residues. The V gene's germline CDR1 is ENHRY and CDR2 SYGVKD. Clones were read by immunoSEQ multiplex PCR, and TCRdb kept only the in-frame ones, dropping some. The table lists roughly 170,000 clones, approximately 62% of them singletons, with about 10% in the top ten. Many counts were recorded for this clone. No antigen is known for it. Each of the donors was a healthy adult who was HIV-negative and had not had a recent acute infection or vaccination. This receptor was taken from a man aged 25 to 45 in good health. The rearrangement joins TRBV10-3 to TRBJ2-3; 9 nucleotides match TRBD1. The sample taken for sequencing was memory CD4+ T cells sorted from blood. Subset of the sample: CD45RA-negative fraction. As DNA, the CDR3 is TGTGCCACCGGGACAGGGTTTAAGGATACGCAGTATTTT. This translates into CATGTGFKDTQYF.